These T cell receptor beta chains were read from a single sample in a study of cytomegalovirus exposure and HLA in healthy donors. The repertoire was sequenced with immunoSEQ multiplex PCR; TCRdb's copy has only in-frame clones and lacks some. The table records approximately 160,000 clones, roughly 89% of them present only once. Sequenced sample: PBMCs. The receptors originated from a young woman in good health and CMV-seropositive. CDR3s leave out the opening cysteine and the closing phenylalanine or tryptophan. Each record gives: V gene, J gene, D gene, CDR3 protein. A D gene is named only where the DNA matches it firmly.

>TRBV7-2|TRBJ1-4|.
ASSLSGSRGEKLF
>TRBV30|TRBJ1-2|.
AWSVRGYGYT
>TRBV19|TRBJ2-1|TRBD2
ASSFSGSYNEQF
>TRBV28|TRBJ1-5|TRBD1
ASREIQGAGSPQH
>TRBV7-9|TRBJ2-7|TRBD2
ASSLSTSGPSYEQY
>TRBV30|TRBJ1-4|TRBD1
AWNIQGASVGKLF
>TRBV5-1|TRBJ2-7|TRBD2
ASAETSGRADEQY
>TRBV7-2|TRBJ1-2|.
ASSQTTGFDGYT
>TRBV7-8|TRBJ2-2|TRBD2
ASIALAGVSTGELF
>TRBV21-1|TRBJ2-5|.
ASGRAGEQTQY
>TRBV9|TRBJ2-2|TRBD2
ASSALGLAANTGELF
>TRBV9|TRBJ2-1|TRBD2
ASSVWTSPYNEQF
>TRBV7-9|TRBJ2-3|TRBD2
ASSSWTSGDTDTQY
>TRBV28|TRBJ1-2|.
ASSSGGGAYGYT
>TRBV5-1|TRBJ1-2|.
ASSLGRGEYGYT
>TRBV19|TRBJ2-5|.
ASSIEGGRGETQY
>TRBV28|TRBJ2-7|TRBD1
ASSLADRGLYEQY
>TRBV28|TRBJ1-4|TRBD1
ASSQPGQGGEKLF
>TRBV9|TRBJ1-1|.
ASSEITQNTEAF
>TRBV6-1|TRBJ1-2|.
ASSEVIGRGYT
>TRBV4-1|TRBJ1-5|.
ASSQERGTNQPQH
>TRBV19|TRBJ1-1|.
ASTGQGYTEAF
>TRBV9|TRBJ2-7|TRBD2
ASSVVAGGPIAEQY
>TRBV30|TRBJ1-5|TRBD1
AWSGQGYQPQH
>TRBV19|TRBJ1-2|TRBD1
ASSIVWDRGNGRT
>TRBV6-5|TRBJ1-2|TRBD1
ASSYARDRVSGYT
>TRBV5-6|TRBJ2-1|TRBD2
ASSFFQMREDEQF
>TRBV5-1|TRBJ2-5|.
ASSLRQDIPTQY
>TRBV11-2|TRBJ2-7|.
ASSNTYEQY
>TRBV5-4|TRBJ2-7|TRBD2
ASSLPSGRNEQY
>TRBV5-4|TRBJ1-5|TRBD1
ASSFSGGEPQH
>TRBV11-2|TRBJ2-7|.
ASSSNRVYEQY
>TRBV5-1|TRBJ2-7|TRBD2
ASSKTSGSFYEQY
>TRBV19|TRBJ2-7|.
ASYSAQGEQY
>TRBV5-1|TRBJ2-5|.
ASSTGQETQY
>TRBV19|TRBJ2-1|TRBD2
ASSTGTSGISYNEQF
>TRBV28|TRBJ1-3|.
ASSLLGGQGAGGNTIY
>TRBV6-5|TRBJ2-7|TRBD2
ASSYSAGVGYEQY
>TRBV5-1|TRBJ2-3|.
ASSLDLGPGADTQY
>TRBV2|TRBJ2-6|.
ASSVFGSSGANVLT
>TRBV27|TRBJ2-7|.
ASSLTPYLSYEQY
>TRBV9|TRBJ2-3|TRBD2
ASSPRTSGSGTQY
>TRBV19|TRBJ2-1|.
ASSMAFNEQF
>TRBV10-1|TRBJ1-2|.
ASSEDRNYGYT
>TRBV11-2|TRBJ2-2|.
ASSAGRTTNTGELF
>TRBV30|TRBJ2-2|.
AWSVLAVNTGELF
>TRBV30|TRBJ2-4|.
AWSVRQLLAKNIQY